Below are 15 T cell receptor beta chains sequenced from a single sample in a study of T cells in Graves' hyperthyroidism and ophthalmopathy. Authors of the study amplified TCR beta CDR3 regions from RNA transcripts. Researchers ran a first-round RT-PCR on the TCR CDR3 using the HTBI primer set. MiXCR, run by TCRdb on the multiplex PCR reads, gives a single entry per CDR3 protein. The table has 350,000 or so distinct CDR3 sequences, 15% to 20% seen once; the top ten hold around a sixth. The sequencing sample was made of blood. These TCRs come from a woman in her thirties or forties with Graves' ophthalmopathy.

In its sample, this clonotype was seen many times. CDR3 sequence: CASSLASGRGREQYF. Written as DNA, the CDR3 is TGTGCCAGCAGCTTAGCGTCAGGGAGGGGGCGTGAGCAGTACTTC. J is TRBJ2-7 and V is TRBV7-2, with D perhaps given as TRBD1 or TRBD2 (7 bases each). The CDR3 length is 15 residues. Germline V lookup: CDR1 SGHTA, CDR2 FQGNSA. Trimming pared 0 bases from V and 7 bases from J, leaving 16 bases between.

This clonotype was found many times. The chain couples TRBV4-3 to TRBJ2-7, with 9 bases that match TRBD2. V lost 6 bases, J lost 4 bases, and 10 bases stayed unmatched. This CDR3 is 15 amino acids long. CDR1 and CDR2 from the germline V gene are LGHNA and YSLEER. The CDR3 DNA reads as TGCGCCAGCAGTCCTGCTGCTAGCGGGGCTTACGAGCAGTACTTC. The encoded protein is CASSPAASGAYEQYF.

This clonotype was seen a few times. The chain has TRBV24-1 and TRBJ2-5; 7 bases are shared with TRBD2. Germline V CDR1 and CDR2: KGHDR, SFDVKD. Trimming at V came to 1 base and at J to 5 bases, leaving 6 bases not matched to a gene. The length of the CDR3 is 15 residues. The CDR3 loop is CATSDFGLGLETQYF. As DNA, the CDR3 is TGTGCCACCAGTGATTTCGGACTAGGTCTTGAGACCCAGTACTTC.

The chain joins TRBV6-5 to TRBJ1-5; D not certain. This CDR3 has 14 residues. V lost 4 bases and J 3 bases, leaving 10 bases between the germline ends. In germline, CDR1 is MNHEY, CDR2 SVGAGI. The CDR3 here is CASSLRVPNQPQHF. CDR3 sequence (DNA): TGTGCCAGCAGTTTAAGGGTTCCCAATCAGCCCCAGCATTTT.

This clonotype came up many times. The chain combines TRBV12-3 or TRBV12-4 with TRBJ2-2; 8 bases are shared with TRBD2. Trimming took 6 bases from V and 6 from J; bases not matched to a gene: 12. This CDR3 contains 16 residues. The CDR3, as DNA: TGTGCCAGCAGCCCCTTCGCGGGAGGAGGGTCCGGGGAGCTGTTTTTT. Translated: CASSPFAGGGSGELFF.

This clonotype was seen ten or more times. The rearrangement joins TRBV11-3 to TRBJ1-1; no definite D call. Germline CDR1 SGHNT, CDR2 YENEEA. This CDR3 has 15 residues. The ends were cut back, 1 base at V and 1 base at J, with 10 bases in the middle. CDR3 residues: CASSLGPTANTEAFF. The CDR3 region has the DNA TGTGCCAGCAGCTTAGGTCCCACGGCGAACACTGAAGCTTTCTTT.

The sample holds many counts of this clonotype. The V and J genes are TRBV11-2 and TRBJ2-7, with no clear D. Germline CDR1 SGHAT, CDR2 FQNNGV. CDR3 length: 12 amino acids. Between the trimmed V and J ends, which lost 5 bases and 4 bases, there was a span of 9 bases. CDR3 in amino acids: CASSDTIYEQYF. CDR3 coding DNA: TGTGCCAGCAGCGACACTATATACGAGCAGTACTTC.

This clonotype has ten or more counts. V and J are TRBV4-1 and TRBJ2-7; either TRBD1 or TRBD2 may supply D (5 bases each). This CDR3 contains 15 residues. Germline assignment: CDR1 MGHRA and CDR2 YSYEKL. V lost 2 bases and J 2 bases, leaving 13 bases between the germline ends. The CDR3 reads CASSQQARETYEQYF. The CDR3 region has the DNA TGCGCCAGCAGCCAACAGGCCAGGGAGACCTACGAGCAGTACTTC.

This clonotype was seen at least ten times. The gene calls are TRBV28 and TRBJ2-4, with D unclear. Germline lookup yields CDR1 MDHEN and CDR2 SYDVKM. V lost 10 bases and J 7 bases, leaving 17 bases between the germline ends. The CDR3 is 13 residues long. Written as DNA, the CDR3 is TGTGCCATCTCCCTTGGGGTTCGTAACATTCAGTACTTC. It codes for CAISLGVRNIQYF. The variable domain in full, completed from reference TRBV28 and TRBJ2-4, reads DVKVTQSSRYLVKRTGEKVFLECVQDMDHENMFWYRQDPGLGLRLIYFSYDVKMKEKGDIPEGYSVSREKKERFSLILESASTNQTSMYLCAISLGVRNIQYFGAGTRLSVL.

This clonotype came up many times. The chain carries TRBV6-1 and TRBJ2-6, with D possibly TRBD2 on 5 matching bases. V was pared by 8 bases and J by 1 base, with 15 bases between. Germline loops: CDR1 MNHNS, CDR2 SASEGT. The CDR3 sequence is 16 residues long. The CDR3 DNA reads TGTGCCAGCCTACGGGATTACCGTTCTGGGGCCAACGTCCTGACTTTC. Amino acid sequence: CASLRDYRSGANVLTF.

This chain joins TRBV7-2 and TRBJ2-3, with D unresolved. V lost 5 bases and J lost 6, with 15 bases in between. Germline CDR1 and CDR2: SGHTA and FQGNSA. The CDR3 is made up of 14 amino acids. The CDR3 here is CASSTRTASDTQYF. The CDR3 DNA follows: TGTGCCAGCAGCACAAGGACGGCCTCCGATACGCAGTATTTT.

This clonotype showed up just a few times. This CDR3 reads CASSYPAGGRFYEQYF. CDR3 in DNA: TGTGCCAGCAGCTACCCAGCAGGGGGGCGATTCTACGAGCAGTACTTC. The chain couples TRBV28 to TRBJ2-7; TRBD1 might be the D (7 bases). In germline, CDR1 is MDHEN, CDR2 SYDVKM. This CDR3 has 16 amino acids. Trimming took off 6 bases at V and 3 bases at J, with 21 bases between the two ends. Full variable domain (rest looked up from reference TRBV28 and TRBJ2-7): DVKVTQSSRYLVKRTGEKVFLECVQDMDHENMFWYRQDPGLGLRLIYFSYDVKMKEKGDIPEGYSVSREKKERFSLILESASTNQTSMYLCASSYPAGGRFYEQYFGPGTRLTVT.

This clonotype was counted at least ten times. The V gene is TRBV28, the J gene TRBJ1-5, with D unclear. This CDR3 spans 17 amino acids. The germline V and J ends were trimmed by 5 bases and 0 bases, with 17 bases remaining between them. The germline CDR1 and CDR2 sequences are MDHEN and SYDVKM. The DNA of the CDR3 is TGTGCCAGCAGTATTATTGCAGTAAGCGGTAGCAATCAGCCCCAGCATTTT. Residues: CASSIIAVSGSNQPQHF.

This clonotype was found a few times. The J gene is TRBJ2-7, the V gene TRBV12-3 or TRBV12-4; tentatively, D is TRBD1 (6 bases). V lost 5 bases to trimming and J lost 3 bases, with 17 bases between them. The CDR3 runs to 15 residues. The CDR3 nucleotides are TGTGCCAGCAGTCCCCGAACAGGGATGAACTACGAGCAGTACTTC. This sequence encodes CASSPRTGMNYEQYF.

This clonotype showed up many times. The rearrangement joins TRBV28 to TRBJ2-3, with 7 nucleotides matching TRBD1. V shed 4 bases and J 0 bases; nucleotides not matched to a gene: 10. Germline V gene data show CDR1 as MDHEN and CDR2 as SYDVKM. The CDR3 spans 17 residues. The DNA for the CDR3 is TGTGCCAGCAGTTCCGAAGGGACAGCGCTAAGCACAGATACGCAGTATTTT. Its protein is CASSSEGTALSTDTQYF.